The 21 T cell receptor beta chains below all came from one sample that was sequenced in a study of CD8+ T cells in alopecia areata. Investigators isolated RNA and reverse transcribed it into cDNA to act as the sequencing template. The repertoire was sequenced with immunoSEQ multiplex PCR; TCRdb's copy has only in-frame clones and lacks some. The sample lists about 4,500 clones, 55% to 80% occurring once. Treatment noted: oral pan-JAK inhibitor, 5-10 mg twice daily. In alopecia areata patients, both lesional scalp punch biopsies and peripheral blood were collected. This specimen was skin, taken at week 4, from a patient treated with tofacitinib. The receptors derive from a human donor with alopecia areata.

This chain uses TRBV19 with TRBJ2-7, with D perhaps matching TRBD2 (6 bases). The CDR3 spans 14 residues. Germline CDR1 is LNHDA and CDR2 is SQIVND (reference sequence). V was trimmed by 5 bases and J by 1 base, leaving 12 bases between them. CDR3 in amino acids: CASSSGLSSYEQYF. The DNA of the CDR3 is TGTGCCAGTAGTTCGGGACTGTCATCCTACGAGCAGTACTTC.

The chain combines TRBV6-1 with TRBJ1-5; D remains ambiguous. Trimming took 0 bases from V and 0 from J, leaving 9 bases between them. The length of the CDR3 is 16 residues. CDR1 is MNHNS, CDR2 SASEGT, per germline. The CDR3 DNA reads as TGTGCCAGCAGTGAAGCTGTATCAAATAGCAATCAGCCCCAGCATTTT. This sequence encodes CASSEAVSNSNQPQHF.

The chain is built from TRBV10-3 and TRBJ2-1, with 8 bases matching TRBD2. In germline, CDR1 is ENHRY, CDR2 SYGVKD. The ends lost 6 bases at V and 5 bases at J; junction bases unmatched: 6. The CDR3 length is 14 residues. The CDR3 DNA reads as TGTGCCATCAGGAGCGGGAGTAACGACAATGAGCAGTTCTTC. Its translation is CAIRSGSNDNEQFF.

This clone came up a few times. V gene TRBV7-2 combines with J gene TRBJ2-5; D remains unclear. With 6 bases removed from V and 4 bases from J, the gap between germline ends came to 15 bases. There are 14 residues in the CDR3. Germline CDR1 SGHTA, CDR2 FQGNSA. The CDR3 loop is CASSPFGRTETQYF. CDR3 DNA: TGTGCCAGCAGTCCCTTCGGGCGGACAGAGACCCAGTACTTC.

This clone was observed a single time. This chain connects TRBV15 to TRBJ2-1; tentatively, D is TRBD1 (6 bases). Per germline, CDR1 LNHNV and CDR2 YYDKDF (reference sequence). The CDR3 consists of 13 residues. V shed 4 bases and J shed 9 bases, with 13 bases lying between them. CDR3 amino acids: CATSTRGSAEQFF. The DNA for the CDR3 is TGTGCCACCAGCACTAGGGGGAGCGCTGAGCAGTTCTTC.

The chain combines TRBV27 with TRBJ2-2; D is possibly TRBD2 (6 bases). The CDR3 sequence is 14 residues long. CDR1 and CDR2 (germline): MNHEY, SMNVEV (reference sequence). V was cut by 5 bases and J by 2 bases, with 9 bases left in between. The CDR3 protein is CASSPGLNTGELFF. As DNA, the CDR3 is TGTGCCAGCAGTCCGGGACTCAACACCGGGGAGCTGTTTTTT.

There are a few counts of this clone. The chain links TRBV29-1 to TRBJ2-7; 10 nucleotides match TRBD1. The CDR3 covers 13 residues. V gave up 3 bases and J gave up 6 bases; unmatched junction bases: 5. Germline CDR1 reads SQVTM; CDR2 reads ANQGSEA. The CDR3 loop reads CSVDGTGVGEQYF. For the CDR3, the DNA is TGCAGCGTTGACGGGACAGGGGTGGGCGAGCAGTACTTC.

This clone was observed a single time. In DNA form, the CDR3 reads TGTGCCACCCGACTAGCGTATGAGCAGTTCTTC. It translates to CATRLAYEQFF. The V gene is TRBV27, the J gene TRBJ2-1, with TRBD2 matching 8 bases. Unmatched junction bases numbered 4, after V lost 10 bases and J lost 8 bases. The germline gives CDR1 MNHEY, CDR2 SMNVEV (reference sequence). The CDR3 covers 11 residues.

The chain uses TRBV11-2 and TRBJ1-3, with 9 bases matching TRBD1. The germline CDR1 and CDR2 sequences are SGHAT and FQNNGV. V dropped 4 bases and J dropped 2; count of bases not matched to a gene: 3. The CDR3 is made up of 15 amino acids. The CDR3 sequence: CASSSQGAPGNTIYF. In DNA, the CDR3 is TGTGCCAGCAGCTCACAGGGGGCGCCTGGAAACACCATATATTTT.

The chain recombines TRBV29-1 with TRBJ1-2; D is possibly TRBD1 (5 bases). The CDR3 is 14 residues long. Between the trimmed V and J ends, which lost 4 bases and 2 bases, there was a span of 14 bases. Germline V CDR1 and CDR2: SQVTM, ANQGSEA. CDR3 region: CSVGGLAGNYGYTF. The DNA for the CDR3 is TGCAGCGTTGGGGGATTGGCAGGGAACTATGGCTACACCTTC.

This chain joins TRBV5-6 and TRBJ1-1; D is uncertain. CDR1 and CDR2 (germline): SGHDT, YYEEEE. The V and J ends lost 0 bases and 1 base respectively, with 4 bases between them. The CDR3 length is 13 residues. CDR3 nucleotide sequence: TGTGCCAGCAGCTTGGCAGGGAACACTGAAGCTTTCTTT. Translation gives CASSLAGNTEAFF.

The chain uses TRBV4-1 and TRBJ2-5, with TRBD2 identical over 7 bases. Per germline, CDR1 MGHRA and CDR2 YSYEKL. The CDR3 covers 15 residues. After removal of 4 bases from V and 1 base from J, the junction contained 6 bases not matched to a gene. CDR3 in amino acids: CASSRSLAAQETQYF. As DNA, the CDR3 is TGCGCCAGCAGCCGCTCGCTAGCGGCCCAAGAGACCCAGTACTTC.

J is TRBJ2-1 and V is TRBV7-2, with D possibly matching TRBD1 (5 bases). Germline CDR1 reads SGHTA; CDR2 reads FQGNSA. The CDR3 length is 11 residues. V was trimmed by 5 bases and J by 9 bases, leaving 8 bases between them. Written as DNA, the CDR3 is TGTGCCAGCAGCAGTGGGGCTGAGCAGTTCTTC. This translates into CASSSGAEQFF.

The chain is built from TRBV27 and TRBJ1-2, with D unclear. Germline CDR1 MNHEY, CDR2 SMNVEV (reference sequence). The CDR3 has 15 residues. Trimming shortened V by 0 bases and J by 2 bases, and 10 bases separated the two germline ends. The CDR3 spells CASSLSATVNYGYTF. Written as DNA, the CDR3 is TGTGCCAGCAGTTTATCGGCTACAGTGAACTATGGCTACACCTTC.

The table lists this clone with a few counts. This chain joins TRBV28 and TRBJ2-1; 9 positions match TRBD1. Germline trimming cut 6 bases from V and 4 bases from J; bases unmatched to any gene: 7. The germline V gene has CDR1 MDHEN and CDR2 SYDVKM. The CDR3 spans 15 residues. The DNA for the CDR3 is TGTGCCAGCAGACATAACAGGGGGCCTTACAATGAGCAGTTCTTC. Its protein product is CASRHNRGPYNEQFF.

This sequence joins TRBV27 and TRBJ2-1; D gene ambiguous. The CDR3 is 11 residues long. The V end was cut by 3 bases, the J end by 3 bases, with 0 bases between. CDR1 MNHEY and CDR2 SMNVEV come from the germline V gene (reference sequence). The CDR3 loop reads CASSFYNEQFF. The CDR3 DNA is TGTGCCAGCAGTTTCTACAATGAGCAGTTCTTC.

This clone was observed a handful of times. The chain recombines TRBV14 with TRBJ2-7, with TRBD2 as a possible D gene (5 bases). CDR3 size: 19 residues. V lost 5 bases and J lost 2, with 28 bases in between. Germline loops: CDR1 SGHDN, CDR2 FVKESK. For the CDR3, the DNA is TGTGCCAGCAGCTACCGACTAACCGCCCCTACAGCTTACCCCTACGAGCAGTACTTC. It yields the protein CASSYRLTAPTAYPYEQYF.

The V gene is TRBV7-2, the J gene TRBJ2-3; possible D gene TRBD2, 6 bases. In germline, CDR1 is SGHTA, CDR2 FQGNSA. The CDR3 runs 14 residues. The V gene lost 0 bases and the J gene lost 6 bases, with 10 bases spanning the gap. CDR3 region: CASSLASGLDTQYF. The CDR3 DNA follows: TGTGCCAGCAGCTTAGCCAGCGGGCTTGATACGCAGTATTTT. The full variable domain, completed using reference TRBV7-2 and TRBJ2-3, is GAGVSQSPSNKVTEKGKDVELRCDPISGHTALYWYRQSLGQGLEFLIYFQGNSAPDKSGLPSDRFSAERTGGSVSTLTIQRTQQEDSAVYLCASSLASGLDTQYFGPGTRLTVL.

This clone was picked up one time. The genes are TRBV5-4 and TRBJ2-7, with D possibly TRBD1 on 6 matching bases. Trimming cost V 1 base and J 1 base, with 12 bases left between them. This CDR3 is 15 amino acids long. Germline V lookup: CDR1 SGHNT, CDR2 YYREEE (reference sequence). CDR3 loop: CASSLQGRGSYEQYF. In nucleotides, the CDR3 is TGTGCCAGCAGCTTGCAGGGGCGAGGGTCCTACGAGCAGTACTTC.

This clone was observed once. This chain links TRBV7-8 with TRBJ2-1, with D possibly being TRBD1 (5 bases). This CDR3 contains 18 residues. V was clipped by 5 bases and J by 3 bases, with 23 bases between them. Per the germline V gene, CDR1 is SGHVS and CDR2 is FQNEAQ. The CDR3 region has the DNA TGTGCCAGCAGCCCTCTCTTCGACAGATACCATTACTACAATGAGCAGTTCTTC. This gives the protein CASSPLFDRYHYYNEQFF. Filled out from reference TRBV7-8 and TRBJ2-1, the complete variable domain reads GAGVSQSPRYKVAKRGQDVALRCDPISGHVSLFWYQQALGQGPEFLTYFQNEAQLDKSGLPSDRFFAERPEGSVSTLKIQRTQQEDSAVYLCASSPLFDRYHYYNEQFFGPGTRLTVL.

The CDR3 protein is CASFSGNTIYF. DNA of the CDR3: TGCGCCAGTTTCTCTGGAAACACCATATATTTT. The rearrangement joins TRBV5-1 to TRBJ1-3, with unresolved D. The CDR3 covers 11 residues. Per the germline V gene, CDR1 is SGHRS and CDR2 is YFSETQ. The germline V and J ends were trimmed by 8 bases and 0 bases, with 3 bases remaining between them.